Many counts were recorded for the clone carrying this T cell receptor beta chain. Germline V gene sequence: CDR1 SNHLY, CDR2 FYNNEI. The CDR3 totals 17 residues. Trimming took 8 bases from V and 0 from J, leaving 17 bases between them. The entry originates in a study of molecular identifiers for immune sequencing clone quantification. TCRdb re-derived calls from the PCR reads in MiXCR, one entry per CDR3 protein. The table records about 640,000 distinct CDR3 sequences, 20% of them present only once. The V gene is TRBV2, the J gene TRBJ1-6; D not resolved. This receptor was taken from a human donor in good health. Some libraries in this study had Jurkat cell RNA spiked in. The sample taken for sequencing was naive CD8+ T cells from blood, with Jurkat cell RNA spiked in. Documented subset: FACS-sorted CD8+CD4-CCR7+CD45RA+ naive T cells. CDR3 nucleotides: TGTGCCAGCTGGGAGGGAATCATGAGCTCCTATAATTCACCCCTCCACTTT. This sequence encodes CASWEGIMSSYNSPLHF. Looking up the rest from reference TRBV2 and TRBJ1-6 gives the full variable domain: EPEVTQTPSHQVTQMGQEVILRCVPISNHLYFYWYRQILGQKVEFLVSFYNNEISEKSEIFDDQFSVERPDGSNFTLKIRSTKLEDSAMYFCASWEGIMSSYNSPLHFGNGTRLTVT.